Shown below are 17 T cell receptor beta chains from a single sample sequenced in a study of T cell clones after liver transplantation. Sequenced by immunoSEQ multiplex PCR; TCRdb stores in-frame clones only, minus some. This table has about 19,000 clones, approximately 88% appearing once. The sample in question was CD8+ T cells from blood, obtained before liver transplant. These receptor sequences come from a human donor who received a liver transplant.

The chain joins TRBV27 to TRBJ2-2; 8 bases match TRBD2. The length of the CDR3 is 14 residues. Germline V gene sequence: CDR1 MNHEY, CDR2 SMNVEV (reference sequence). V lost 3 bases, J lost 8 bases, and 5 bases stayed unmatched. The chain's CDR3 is CASSFGLAGGELFF. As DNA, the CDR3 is TGTGCCAGCAGTTTTGGGCTAGCGGGTGGGGAGCTGTTTTTT.

The CDR3 spells CASSTTGWGQPQHF. The CDR3 region has the DNA TGTGCCAGCAGTACTACAGGGTGGGGCCAGCCCCAGCATTTT. The chain employs TRBV27 and TRBJ1-5; weak D call: TRBD1 (6 bases). This CDR3 is 14 amino acids long. The V end was cut by 5 bases, the J end by 7 bases, with 15 bases between. CDR1 and CDR2 (germline): MNHEY, SMNVEV (reference sequence).

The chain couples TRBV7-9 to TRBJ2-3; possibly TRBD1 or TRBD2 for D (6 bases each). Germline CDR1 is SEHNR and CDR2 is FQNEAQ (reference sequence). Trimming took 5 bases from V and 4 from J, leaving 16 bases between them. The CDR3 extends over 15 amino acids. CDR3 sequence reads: CASSPSGAPSDTQYF. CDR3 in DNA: TGTGCCAGCAGCCCATCGGGGGCCCCTTCAGATACGCAGTATTTT.

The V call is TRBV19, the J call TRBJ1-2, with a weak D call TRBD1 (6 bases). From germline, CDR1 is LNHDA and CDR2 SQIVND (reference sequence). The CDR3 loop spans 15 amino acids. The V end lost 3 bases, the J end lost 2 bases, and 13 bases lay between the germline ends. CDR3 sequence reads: CASSIGPTGNYGYTF. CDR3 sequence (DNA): TGTGCCAGTAGTATCGGCCCTACAGGGAACTATGGCTACACCTTC.

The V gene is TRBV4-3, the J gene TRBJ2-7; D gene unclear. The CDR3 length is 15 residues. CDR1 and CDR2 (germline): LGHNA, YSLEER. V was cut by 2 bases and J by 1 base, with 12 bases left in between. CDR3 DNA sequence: TGCGCCAGCAGCCAATTCGGTACTGGATCCTACGAGCAGTACTTC. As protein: CASSQFGTGSYEQYF.

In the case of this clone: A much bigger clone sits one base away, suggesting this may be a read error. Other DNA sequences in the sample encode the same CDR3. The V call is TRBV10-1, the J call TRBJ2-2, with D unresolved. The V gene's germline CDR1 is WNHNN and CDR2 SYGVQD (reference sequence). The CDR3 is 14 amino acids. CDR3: CASSRGHLTGELFF. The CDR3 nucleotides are TGTGCCAGCAGCAGAGGTCACCTCACCGGGGAGCTGTTTTTT.

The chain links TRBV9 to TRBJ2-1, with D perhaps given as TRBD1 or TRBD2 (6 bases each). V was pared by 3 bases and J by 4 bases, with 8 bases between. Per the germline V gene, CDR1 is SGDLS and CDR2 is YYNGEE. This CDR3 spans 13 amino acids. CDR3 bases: TGTGCCAGCAGCGGAGGGGGGTACAATGAGCAGTTCTTC. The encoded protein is CASSGGGYNEQFF.

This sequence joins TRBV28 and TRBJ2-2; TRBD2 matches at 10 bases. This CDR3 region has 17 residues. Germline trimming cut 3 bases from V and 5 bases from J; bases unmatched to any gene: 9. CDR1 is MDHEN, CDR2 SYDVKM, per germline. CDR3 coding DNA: TGTGCCAGCAGTTTGTCCGGACTAGCGGAGAAAACCGGGGAGCTGTTTTTT. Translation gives CASSLSGLAEKTGELFF. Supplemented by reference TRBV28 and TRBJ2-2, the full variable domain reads DVKVTQSSRYLVKRTGEKVFLECVQDMDHENMFWYRQDPGLGLRLIYFSYDVKMKEKGDIPEGYSVSREKKERFSLILESASTNQTSMYLCASSLSGLAEKTGELFFGEGSRLTVL.

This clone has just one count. The CDR3, as DNA: TGTGCCAGCAGTTCGGGACAGGGGCTTTCTGGAAACACCATATATTTT. Amino acids: CASSSGQGLSGNTIYF. The chain employs TRBV27 and TRBJ1-3, with 10 bases identical to TRBD1. The germline V gene has CDR1 MNHEY and CDR2 SMNVEV (reference sequence). Trimming removed 4 bases from V and 1 base from J; junction bases left unmatched: 4. This CDR3 region has 16 residues.

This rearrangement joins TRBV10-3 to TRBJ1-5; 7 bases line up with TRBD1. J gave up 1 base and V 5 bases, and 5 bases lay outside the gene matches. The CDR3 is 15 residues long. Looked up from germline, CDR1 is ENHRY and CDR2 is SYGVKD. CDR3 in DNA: TGTGCCATCAGTTTAGGGGGCGAGAGCAATCAGCCCCAGCATTTT. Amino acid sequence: CAISLGGESNQPQHF.

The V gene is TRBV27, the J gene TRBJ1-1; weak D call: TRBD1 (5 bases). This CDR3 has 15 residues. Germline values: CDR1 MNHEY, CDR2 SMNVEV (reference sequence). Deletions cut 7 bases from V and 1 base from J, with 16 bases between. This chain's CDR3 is CASKMLLDRNTEAFF. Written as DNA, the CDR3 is TGTGCCAGCAAAATGCTACTCGACAGGAACACTGAAGCTTTCTTT.

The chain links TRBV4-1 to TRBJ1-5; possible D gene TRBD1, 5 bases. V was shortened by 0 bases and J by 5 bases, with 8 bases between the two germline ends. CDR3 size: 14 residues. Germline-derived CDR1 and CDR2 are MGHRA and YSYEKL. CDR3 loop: CASSQEAGYQPQHF. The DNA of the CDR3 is TGCGCCAGCAGCCAAGAGGCAGGGTATCAGCCCCAGCATTTT.

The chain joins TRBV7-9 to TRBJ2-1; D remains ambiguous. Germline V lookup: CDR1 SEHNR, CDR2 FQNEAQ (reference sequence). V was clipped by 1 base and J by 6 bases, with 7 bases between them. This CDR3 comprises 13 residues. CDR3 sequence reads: CASSLGSVNEQFF. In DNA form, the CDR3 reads TGTGCCAGCAGCTTAGGGAGCGTCAATGAGCAGTTCTTC.

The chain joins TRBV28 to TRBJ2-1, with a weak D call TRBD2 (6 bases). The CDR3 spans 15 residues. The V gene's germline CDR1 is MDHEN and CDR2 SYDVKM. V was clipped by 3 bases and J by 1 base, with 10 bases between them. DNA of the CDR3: TGTGCCAGCAGTTTTGGGGAGGAGTCCTACAATGAGCAGTTCTTC. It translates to CASSFGEESYNEQFF.

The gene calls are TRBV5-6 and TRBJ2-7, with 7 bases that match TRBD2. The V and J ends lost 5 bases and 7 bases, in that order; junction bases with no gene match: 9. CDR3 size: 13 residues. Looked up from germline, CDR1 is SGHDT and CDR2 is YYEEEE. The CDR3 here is CASRPWGGSEQYF. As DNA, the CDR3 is TGTGCCAGCAGGCCGTGGGGGGGTTCGGAGCAGTACTTC.

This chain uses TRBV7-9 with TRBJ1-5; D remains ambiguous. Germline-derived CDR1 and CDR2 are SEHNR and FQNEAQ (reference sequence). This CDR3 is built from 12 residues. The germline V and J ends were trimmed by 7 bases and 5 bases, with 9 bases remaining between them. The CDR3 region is CASTTYDQPQHF. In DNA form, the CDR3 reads TGTGCCAGCACCACATATGATCAGCCCCAGCATTTT.

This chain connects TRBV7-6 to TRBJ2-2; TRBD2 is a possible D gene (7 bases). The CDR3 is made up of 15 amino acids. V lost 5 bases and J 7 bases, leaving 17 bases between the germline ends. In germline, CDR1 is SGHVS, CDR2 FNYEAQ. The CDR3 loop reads CASSMRGGRGGELFF. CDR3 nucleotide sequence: TGTGCCAGCAGCATGAGGGGGGGGCGCGGCGGGGAGCTGTTTTTT.